This entry concerns a single TCR beta chain. The clone's antigen remains unknown. No clone much larger than this one lies a single base away; base qualities are absent. These data belong to a study of shared T cell receptors in the human thymus (dated by TCRdb to about 2021). At the level of the whole study: The study examined how the human thymus generates shared, self-reactive T-cell receptor alpha chains.

Library method: the immunoSEQ multiplex PCR assay. Not all clones reach the TCRdb copy of this immuneACCESS table, which keeps in-frame sequences only. Checked studies attribute under half of the gap to unresolved V genes and leave the rest unexplained. Within this sample are 450,000 to 650,000 clones, with approximately 80% of them counted one time only. Clones ranked in the top ten supply more than 0.01% of the sample. The data also belong to a second study, concerning human thymus T cells. Per that second paper: In Finland, the donors were immunologically healthy infants who were having open corrective cardiac surgery for congenital heart defects. Thymus tissue was collected as surgical resects that were removed during corrective cardiac surgery. Both the thymic and the peripheral blood repertoires appeared to show biased V and J gene segment usage. Highly overlapping thymic TCR repertoires among unrelated individuals were reported in the related research. The study described the TCR alpha and beta repertoires in under 10 infant thymus samples and a few matching peripheral blood samples. Donor ages ranged from about 7 to 244 days, and the cohort comprised more than 5 male and two female infants. Thymocytes were freed from the tissue by mechanical means and kept at -70 degrees C as pellets of roughly 10-32 million cells. A QIAsymphony instrument was used to extract genomic DNA from frozen cell pellets. The immunoSEQ multiplex PCR assay was used to amplify the TCRB and TCRAD loci from a standardized amount of quality-controlled genomic DNA. The amplicons spanned the V(D)J region and were long enough to cover the CDR3 and allow V and J genes to be identified. The commercial immunoSEQ service was used to sequence amplicons on an Illumina platform. Primer bias and sequencing errors were corrected as previously described, and TCRAD and TCRB definitions were based on the IMGT database. immunoSEQ Analyzer 3.0 and VDJTools were used for repertoire analysis, which covered basic statistics, V/J segment usage, diversity estimates, rarefaction and pairwise overlap. Chao1, ChaoE, Efron-Thisted, Shannon and inverse Simpson indices were used to estimate diversity, which was also estimated on datasets down-sampled to the smallest sample. Repertoire overlap used strict matching of CDR3 nucleotide sequence, V gene and J gene, with Jaccard-based multidimensional scaling clustering. On average, thymus samples gave 650,000 to 1,000,000 unique TCRB clonotypes, whereas blood samples gave about 84,000.

Source material: thymocytes. This sequence was found in a boy in the first two years of life with a congenital heart defect. Donor details come from another sample of the same person, matched by shared clones.

The sequence in DNA is TGTGCCAGCAGCCCTAATCGATCGGGACTTACCTACGAGCAGTACTTC. The encoded protein is CASSPNRSGLTYEQYF. The chain is assembled from TRBV28 and TRBJ2-7; TRBD2 is perhaps the D gene, given 6 matching bases. CDR1 MDHEN and CDR2 SYDVKM are derived from the germline V gene. The CDR3 starts with the cysteine, ends with the phenylalanine, and has 16 residues. Only CDR3 DNA is held: 48 bases, read in frame from base 1. Trimming at the junction amounts to 6 bases on V and 2 bases on J, and the germline ends lie 20 bases apart. Reference TRBV28 and TRBJ2-7 genes cover what lies past the CDR3, so the full variable domain is DVKVTQSSRYLVKRTGEKVFLECVQDMDHENMFWYRQDPGLGLRLIYFSYDVKMKEKGDIPEGYSVSREKKERFSLILESASTNQTSMYLCASSPNRSGLTYEQYFGPGTRLTVT.